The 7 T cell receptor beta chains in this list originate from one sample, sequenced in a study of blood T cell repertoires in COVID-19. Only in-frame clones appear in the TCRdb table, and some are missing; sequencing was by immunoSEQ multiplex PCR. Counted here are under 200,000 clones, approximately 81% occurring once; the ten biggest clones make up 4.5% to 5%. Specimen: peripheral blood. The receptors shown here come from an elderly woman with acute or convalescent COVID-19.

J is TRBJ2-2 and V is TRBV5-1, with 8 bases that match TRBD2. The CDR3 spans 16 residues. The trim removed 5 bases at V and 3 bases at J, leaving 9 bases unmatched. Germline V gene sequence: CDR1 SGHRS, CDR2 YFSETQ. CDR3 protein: CASSFGRGWDTGELFF. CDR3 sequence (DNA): TGCGCCAGCAGTTTCGGGAGGGGCTGGGACACCGGGGAGCTGTTTTTT.

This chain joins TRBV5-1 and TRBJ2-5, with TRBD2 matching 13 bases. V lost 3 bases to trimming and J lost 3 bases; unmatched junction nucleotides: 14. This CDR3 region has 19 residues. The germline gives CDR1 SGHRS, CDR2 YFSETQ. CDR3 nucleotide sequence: TGCGCCAGCAGCTCAGCCGGGACTAGCGGGATCGTTCTAGAAGAGACCCAGTACTTC. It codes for CASSSAGTSGIVLEETQYF.

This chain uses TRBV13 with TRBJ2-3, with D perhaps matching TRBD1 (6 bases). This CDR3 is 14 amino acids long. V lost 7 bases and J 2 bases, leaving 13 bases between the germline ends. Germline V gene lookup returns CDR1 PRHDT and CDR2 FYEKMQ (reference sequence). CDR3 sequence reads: CASILQGTTDTQYF. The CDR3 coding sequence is TGTGCCAGCATCCTACAGGGCACCACAGATACGCAGTATTTT.

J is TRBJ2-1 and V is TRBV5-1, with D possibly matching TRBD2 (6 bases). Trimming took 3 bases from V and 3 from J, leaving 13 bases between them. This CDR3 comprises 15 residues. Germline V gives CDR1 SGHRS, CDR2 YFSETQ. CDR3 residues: CASSYGGGDYNEQFF. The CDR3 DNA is TGCGCCAGCAGCTATGGGGGAGGTGACTACAATGAGCAGTTCTTC. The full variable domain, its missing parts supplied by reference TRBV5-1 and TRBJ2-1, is KAGVTQTPRYLIKTRGQQVTLSCSPISGHRSVSWYQQTPGQGLQFLFEYFSETQRNKGNFPGRFSGRQFSNSRSEMNVSTLELGDSALYLCASSYGGGDYNEQFFGPGTRLTVL.

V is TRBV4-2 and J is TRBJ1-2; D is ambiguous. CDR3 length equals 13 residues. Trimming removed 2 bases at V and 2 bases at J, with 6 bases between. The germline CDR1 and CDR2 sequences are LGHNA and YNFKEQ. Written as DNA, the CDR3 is TGTGCCAGCAGCCAAATCATGAACTATGGCTACACCTTC. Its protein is CASSQIMNYGYTF.

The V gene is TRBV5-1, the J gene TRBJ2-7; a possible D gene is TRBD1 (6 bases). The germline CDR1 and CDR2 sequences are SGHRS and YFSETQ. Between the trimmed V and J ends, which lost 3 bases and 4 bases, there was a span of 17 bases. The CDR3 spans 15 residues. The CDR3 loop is CASSSEPVRGYEQYF. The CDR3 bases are TGCGCCAGCAGCTCCGAGCCCGTCAGGGGTTACGAGCAGTACTTC.

This chain's CDR3 is CASSLGPTSGDLNEQFF. CDR3 sequence (DNA): TGCGCCAGCAGCTTGGGCCCGACTAGCGGAGACCTCAATGAGCAGTTCTTC. The chain recombines TRBV5-1 with TRBJ2-1, with 9 bases fitting TRBD2. The CDR3 is 17 amino acids. Germline V lookup: CDR1 SGHRS, CDR2 YFSETQ. V shed 0 bases and J 6 bases; nucleotides not matched to a gene: 10.